This entry lists 19 T cell receptor beta chains sequenced from one sample in a study of cytomegalovirus exposure and HLA in healthy donors. The study ran its PCR with 60 Vbeta and 13 Jbeta primers. Sequencing was performed with immunoSEQ multiplex PCR; in TCRdb, only in-frame clones are kept and a portion is missing. There are around 170,000 clones in the sample; 80% occur only once, and more than 1.1% lies in the top ten. The sequencing sample was made of PBMCs. Receptors originate from a girl aged 5 to 17 in good health and CMV-seropositive.

This chain uses TRBV7-9 with TRBJ1-5; the D is unclear. Trimming took off 5 bases at V and 1 base at J, with 12 bases between the two ends. The CDR3 is made up of 15 amino acids. The germline CDR1 and CDR2 sequences are SEHNR and FQNEAQ (reference sequence). The DNA of the CDR3 is TGTGCCAGCAGCCTAGGGTACGGGAGCAATCAGCCCCAGCATTTT. It translates to CASSLGYGSNQPQHF. Together with reference TRBV7-9 and TRBJ1-5, the CDR3 gives the full variable domain: DTGVSQNPRHKITKRGQNVTFRCDPISEHNRLYWYRQTLGQGPEFLTYFQNEAQLEKSRLLSDRFSAERPKGSFSTLEIQRTEQGDSAMYLCASSLGYGSNQPQHFGDGTRLSIL.

This clone was observed a handful of times. The chain employs TRBV5-6 and TRBJ2-2, with TRBD1 matching over 7 bases. The CDR3 contains 15 residues. The V gene end was trimmed by 5 bases and the J gene end by 1 base; junction bases not matched to a gene: 5. CDR1 and CDR2 from the germline V gene are SGHDT and YYEEEE. DNA for the CDR3: TGTGCCAGCAGTTACAGGGGACGGAACACCGGGGAGCTGTTTTTT. It specifies CASSYRGRNTGELFF.

This clone was seen a single time. The CDR3 region is CASSVAVSSYNEQFF. Here the CDR3 DNA reads TGTGCCAGCAGCGTAGCGGTAAGCTCCTACAATGAGCAGTTCTTC. The chain joins TRBV6-4 to TRBJ2-1; D may be TRBD2 (6 bases). Per germline, CDR1 MRHNA and CDR2 SNTAGT. This CDR3 is built from 15 residues. V lost 6 bases and J 0 bases, leaving 12 bases between the germline ends.

This sequence joins TRBV7-9 and TRBJ2-7, with 7 bases lining up with TRBD1. With V trimmed by 3 bases and J by 4 bases, 6 bases remained unmatched. The V gene's germline CDR1 is SEHNR and CDR2 FQNEAQ (reference sequence). The CDR3 extends over 14 amino acids. CDR3 DNA: TGTGCCAGCAGCTTTACAGGGGCGGATTACGAGCAGTACTTC. Protein sequence: CASSFTGADYEQYF.

J is TRBJ2-7 and V is TRBV6-5; 7 nucleotides agree with TRBD1. V gave up 6 bases and J gave up 5 bases; unmatched junction bases: 10. Germline CDR1 is MNHEY and CDR2 is SVGAGI. CDR3 length equals 14 residues. The CDR3 protein is CASRGGQELNEQYF. DNA for the CDR3: TGTGCCAGCAGGGGTGGACAGGAATTAAACGAGCAGTACTTC.

This rearrangement joins TRBV29-1 to TRBJ2-7, with TRBD1 as a possible D gene (5 bases). The V gene's germline CDR1 is SQVTM and CDR2 ANQGSEA. CDR3 length: 11 amino acids. V was trimmed by 0 bases and J by 11 bases, leaving 11 bases between them. The CDR3 nucleotides read TGCAGCGTTGAAGAAGGGGCGATGAAGTACTTC. As protein: CSVEEGAMKYF.

The chain recombines TRBV4-1 with TRBJ2-7; weak D call: TRBD2 (7 bases). The CDR3 sequence is 17 residues long. V lost 0 bases and J lost 3, with 18 bases in between. Germline CDR1 MGHRA, CDR2 YSYEKL. In DNA form, the CDR3 reads TGCGCCAGCAGCCAAGAGGGTGGGGGGGGCACGAACTACGAGCAGTACTTC. It translates to CASSQEGGGGTNYEQYF.

The chain has TRBV4-2 and TRBJ2-1; 10 positions match TRBD2. V shed 3 bases, J shed 4 bases, and the junction held 6 bases outside the gene matches. CDR1 is LGHNA and CDR2 is YNFKEQ in the germline V gene. The CDR3 totals 16 residues. This CDR3 reads CASSHGLAERYNEQFF. Written as DNA, the CDR3 is TGTGCCAGCAGCCATGGACTAGCGGAGCGGTACAATGAGCAGTTCTTC.

As regards this clone: This specimen includes other DNA sequences encoding the same CDR3. The chain joins TRBV5-1 to TRBJ2-7; D is undetermined. This CDR3 is built from 13 residues. CDR1 and CDR2 (germline): SGHRS, YFSETQ. Trimming removed 0 bases at V and 0 bases at J, with 4 bases between. CDR3: CASSLGSSYEQYF. The CDR3 DNA is TGCGCCAGCAGCTTGGGCAGCTCCTACGAGCAGTACTTC.

The rearrangement links TRBV27 to TRBJ1-5, with a weak D call TRBD1 (5 bases). The germline CDR1 and CDR2 sequences are MNHEY and SMNVEV (reference sequence). The germline V and J ends were trimmed by 6 bases and 1 base, with 10 bases remaining between them. CDR3 length equals 14 residues. DNA of the CDR3: TGTGCCAGCAGCCAAACAGGAAGCAATCAGCCCCAGCATTTT. It is translated as CASSQTGSNQPQHF.

The table lists this clone with a count of one. The rearrangement links TRBV30 to TRBJ2-1; 8 bases align to TRBD2. Trimming cost V 5 bases and J 1 base; bases outside gene matches: 7. Germline CDR1 reads GTSNPN; CDR2 reads SVGIG (reference sequence). CDR3 length equals 15 residues. Here the CDR3 reads CAWGLAERSYNEQFF. CDR3 nucleotide sequence: TGTGCCTGGGGACTAGCTGAGCGGTCCTACAATGAGCAGTTCTTC.

About this clone itself: This same CDR3 is encoded by further DNA sequences in the sample. This rearrangement joins TRBV7-2 to TRBJ2-5, with a possible D match to TRBD1 (6 bases). CDR3 length: 13 residues. Germline V gene data show CDR1 as SGHTA and CDR2 as FQGNSA. The V gene lost 5 bases and the J gene lost 2 bases, with 9 bases spanning the gap. In DNA, the CDR3 is TGTGCCAGCAGCCGTGGACAGCAAGAGACCCAGTACTTC. Encoded protein: CASSRGQQETQYF.

This chain connects TRBV10-3 to TRBJ1-2, with TRBD1 identical over 9 bases. The CDR3 covers 15 residues. J was trimmed by 10 bases and V by 5 bases; bases with no gene match: 14. Looked up from germline, CDR1 is ENHRY and CDR2 is SYGVKD. The chain's CDR3 is CAISRDQPGQGDYTF. The CDR3 region has the DNA TGTGCCATCAGTCGGGACCAACCGGGACAGGGTGACTACACCTTC.

V is TRBV7-3 and J is TRBJ1-6; D might be TRBD1 (5 bases). CDR1 SGHTA and CDR2 FQGTGA come from the germline V gene. V was cut by 5 bases and J by 9 bases, with 17 bases left in between. The CDR3 runs 15 residues. This CDR3 is CASSQGDIGVSPLHF. In DNA, the CDR3 is TGTGCCAGCAGCCAAGGGGATATTGGTGTTTCACCCCTCCACTTT.

DNA for the CDR3: TGTGCCAGCGGACAAAACACTGAAGCTTTCTTT. This sequence encodes CASGQNTEAFF. V usage is TRBV6-5 and J usage is TRBJ1-1; TRBD1 might be the D (5 bases). The germline V gene encodes CDR1 MNHEY and CDR2 SVGAGI. CDR3 length equals 11 residues. The ends were cut back, 8 bases at V and 2 bases at J, with 6 bases in the middle.

V gene TRBV5-1 combines with J gene TRBJ1-2; 12 bases fit TRBD1. The trim removed 1 base at V and 4 bases at J, leaving 14 bases unmatched. The germline CDR1 and CDR2 sequences are SGHRS and YFSETQ. This CDR3 contains 19 residues. The CDR3 bases are TGCGCCAGCAGCTTGATGGTGTGGGGGACAGGGGGCGAAGGCTATGGCTACACCTTC. Protein: CASSLMVWGTGGEGYGYTF.

The rearrangement links TRBV18 to TRBJ1-1; 10 bases are shared with TRBD1. CDR1 KGHSH and CDR2 LQKENI come from the germline V gene. J gave up 6 bases and V 3 bases, and 10 bases lay outside the gene matches. The CDR3 length is 16 residues. CDR3 sequence (DNA): TGTGCCAGCTCACCTAGGGACAGGGGTAGAAGGGCTGAAGCTTTCTTT. Translating it yields CASSPRDRGRRAEAFF.

This clone was seen a few times. The chain has TRBV11-2 and TRBJ2-1; 13 bases align to TRBD2. V trimming: 5 bases; J trimming: 8 bases; junction bases outside the gene matches: 3. The CDR3 has 14 residues. From germline, CDR1 is SGHAT and CDR2 FQNNGV. The CDR3 spells CASSRTSGSYEQFF. As DNA, the CDR3 is TGTGCCAGCAGCCGGACTAGCGGGAGTTATGAGCAGTTCTTC.

The rearrangement links TRBV28 to TRBJ1-1; maybe TRBD1 (6 bases). The CDR3 extends over 13 amino acids. The ends were cut back, 3 bases at V and 5 bases at J, with 10 bases in the middle. Germline V gives CDR1 MDHEN, CDR2 SYDVKM. The CDR3 sequence: CASSLPTGTEAFF. DNA of the CDR3: TGTGCCAGCAGTTTGCCCACAGGGACTGAAGCTTTCTTT.